Reported below is one TCR beta chain. The CDR3 is 16 residues long. Total RNA isolation used whole blood (no T cell sorting was performed). The entry originates in a study of monozygotic twins with inflammatory bowel disease. Each CDR3 protein gets one entry in TCRdb, which reprocessed the 5' RACE reads and gives no DNA. The sample table sets out fewer than 550,000 distinct CDR3 sequences. The clonotype was recovered from a human donor with ulcerative colitis or Crohn's disease, or a healthy co-twin of an affected twin (not recorded which). The chain joins TRBV12-3 or TRBV12-4 to TRBJ2-1; absent DNA, TCRdb's TRBD1 call cannot be checked. Sequenced sample: blood. The chain's CDR3 is CASTSFGGGRYNEQFF.